This T cell receptor beta chain derives from a study of blood T cell repertoires in COVID-19. Study-wide background: The United States, Italy and Spain were the sources of the acute and convalescent COVID-19 samples. Sample material is recorded as cDNA or gDNA derived from T cells, B-cell-depleted T cells, or PBMCs.

Original analysis: Reference gene primer amplification gave estimated nucleated cell counts. Libraries were prepared by immunoSEQ multiplex PCR; TCRdb keeps only in-frame clonotypes and omits some of them. V, J and clone size were drawn from that table, and D and trimming were deduced from the DNA. The repertoire includes 95,000 to 110,000 clones, 84% of them detected once, and 4% to 5.5% sits in the top ten. Germline CDR1 is SGHRS and CDR2 is YFSETQ. The CDR3 totals 16 residues. V dropped 4 bases and J dropped 6; count of bases not matched to a gene: 13. The sequence was collected from a human donor in a cohort sampled during active COVID-19. J is TRBJ2-5 and V is TRBV5-1; TRBD2 matches 9 bases. The sample taken for sequencing was peripheral blood. CDR3 sequence reads: CASSRPEVAGVQTQYF. The CDR3 bases are TGCGCCAGCAGCCGGCCGGAGGTAGCGGGAGTTCAGACCCAGTACTTC.